This T cell receptor (beta chain) came from a study of shared clonotypes between healthy human individuals. Study-level findings and limits: Unshared clonotypes carried lower generation probabilities than those common to all four donors. Few donors limited the genetic and exposure-history diversity represented.

Notes on this clone: Its antigen remains unidentified.

Libraries were prepared by immunoSEQ multiplex PCR; TCRdb keeps only in-frame clonotypes and omits some of them. The data hold about 120,000 clones, with roughly two thirds observed a single time. V gave up 1 base and J gave up 1 base, with 19 bases separating them. Germline CDR1 MGHRA, CDR2 YSYEKL. The CDR3 is 19 amino acids. The sequenced sample consisted of memory CD8+ T cells sorted from blood. This sample's subset: CD45RO+ cells pooled with CCR7-negative TemRA cells. The V call is TRBV4-1, the J call TRBJ2-2; D perhaps matches TRBD2 (6 bases). The receptor was isolated from a woman under 40 in good health. The CDR3 DNA follows: TGCGCCAGCAGCCAAGGCGTCGGGGGAGTAGTAGAGAACACCGGGGAGCTGTTTTTT. Translation: CASSQGVGGVVENTGELFF.